This TCR beta chain was sequenced in a study of T cells after yellow fever vaccination (dated by TCRdb to between 2018 and 2021). For the study in its entirety: Staining for CD3, CD45RA, CCR7 and CD95 was used to sort memory subsets (EM, EMRA, CM and Tscm) on a BD FACS Aria III. Bulk PBMC replicates and cell subsets were isolated from blood drawn at multiple timepoints before and after both primary and secondary immunization. Bulk TCR alpha and beta repertoires were sequenced longitudinally to track T-cell clones before and after primary and booster YFV17D yellow fever vaccination. The SMART-Seq v4 Ultra Low Input RNA kit was used to prepare libraries from fractions with low cell numbers. Two healthy male donors, one aged 18 to 30 and one aged 30 to 40 years, were included in the cohort. Sorting of memory subsets took place on days 0, 15 and 45 and at 18 months after primary vaccination, as well as on days 0, 15 and 45 after the 30-year booster.

Points the paper makes about the study in general: Most clones expanded after primary vaccination were re-detected after the booster (just under 97% of CD4 and about nine tenths of CD8), suggesting broad memory maintenance. Because only two donors were included in the study, the extent to which the findings can be generalized is limited. On day 0, almost all vaccine-responding clonotypes were found to be below detection in the sorted memory subsets. The secondary T-cell response was found to be weaker but faster than the primary response, with a peak reached on day 5 rather than on day 15. Because abundant contaminating clonotypes from the bulk population could be contained in FACS-sorted repertoires, computational filtering was required. A small fraction of clonotypes showed up in both the CD4 and CD8 compartments, probably as a result of convergent recombination.

This clonotype was observed many times. Within one base of it there is no much larger clone, and no base qualities were kept. TCR cDNA was synthesized by 5'RACE template switching, which introduced a universal primer site and unique molecular identifiers. Priming for cDNA synthesis came from both the TCR alpha and TCR beta constant segments. Two PCR steps were used to amplify libraries, with sample barcodes and sequencing adapters being added in the second step. Sequencing of libraries was done on Illumina HiSeq 2500 (2x100 bp) or NovaSeq (2x150 bp). As for the original processing: MIGEC was used to demultiplex reads and collapse the reads into UMI consensus sequences, and MiXCR was used for V(D)J alignment. Clonotypes responding to the vaccine were identified with edgeR on replicate PBMC samples, with the criteria of FDR below 0.01 and a log2 fold change above 5 up to day 15. Each bulk clonotype received a CD4 or CD8 identity based on whether the sequenced CD4 or CD8 repertoire contained that clonotype at higher abundance. To estimate the distribution of each clone across memory phenotypes, clonotype frequencies in memory subsets were weighted by FACS-sorted cell numbers. In-frame beta chains were kept once TCRdb had trimmed the public reads at Q25 with fastp and called clones with MiXCR. Each CDR3 protein gets just one entry, which takes the most common genes and DNA from the rows behind it. Here the V and J calls rest on TCRdb's processing, not on the authors' analysis. Here the sample has more than 20,000 distinct CDR3 sequences; 5.2% occur a single time. The biggest ten clones account for 20% of the sample.

The CDR3, cysteine through phenylalanine, is 16 amino acids long. Solely the CDR3 DNA is kept, with 48 bases framed from the first base. Compared with germline, V lacks 1 base and J lacks 0 bases; bases without a gene match: 6. Reading the germline V gene gives CDR1 MNHNS and CDR2 SASEGT. The treatment or condition label, as the study defines it: live attenuated yellow fever vaccine strain. PBMCs were isolated from peripheral blood using a standard Ficoll-Paque protocol. The RNeasy Micro Kit was used to extract RNA from sorted memory subsets. Sequenced here: PBMCs, either bulk or a sorted T-cell subset (CD4+, CD8+, memory, or dextramer-sorted; not recorded which), sampled about 41 days after the first yellow fever vaccination. The source of this sequence is a man between 18 and 35 years old who received the YFV17D yellow fever vaccine. The chain is encoded by TRBV6-1 joined to TRBJ2-7; TRBD1 lines up with 7 middle nucleotides. The CDR3 has the sequence CASSEEAGDSSYEQYF. The DNA sequence is TGTGCCAGCAGTGAAGAGGCAGGGGACAGCTCCTACGAGCAGTACTTC.